The rows below give T cell receptor beta chains drawn from one sample of a study of graft-versus-host responses after intestinal transplantation. TCRdb keeps only in-frame clones here, not all; method: immunoSEQ multiplex PCR. Of fewer than 30,000 clones listed, approximately 93% are singletons. Sequencing used PBMCs, obtained roughly 68 days after intestinal transplant. The source of these receptors is a human patient who received an intestinal transplant, so some T cells may come from the graft donor. Both conserved end residues are part of each CDR3. The D gene is left open where the match is weak. Size tells how often a clone was seen (once, few, many) or the class of an expanded clone, and some rows leave it out.

>.|.|TRBV7-9|TRBJ1-1
CARPLHHRMNTEAFF
TGTGCCAGGCCCCTCCACCACAGAATGAACACTGAAGCTTTCTTT
>.|TRBD1|TRBV5-1|TRBJ2-1
CASSFGQGSGNEQFF
TGCGCCAGCAGCTTTGGACAGGGTTCAGGCAATGAGCAGTTCTTC
>.|.|TRBV11-2|TRBJ2-5
CASSLVSGFGETQYF
TGTGCCAGCAGCTTAGTATCCGGATTTGGGGAGACCCAGTACTTC
>few|.|TRBV6-6|TRBJ2-7
CASSPPAMDEQYF
TGTGCCAGCAGTCCTCCCGCTATGGACGAGCAGTACTTC
>.|.|TRBV6-1|TRBJ2-2
CASGGRPNTGELFF
TGTGCCAGTGGGGGCAGGCCGAACACCGGGGAGCTGTTTTTT
>.|.|TRBV9|TRBJ1-3
CASSVGTANSGNTIYF
TGTGCCAGCAGCGTAGGAACAGCCAACTCTGGAAACACCATATATTTT
>.|.|TRBV11-3|TRBJ2-2
CASSLYSGGELFF
TGTGCCAGCAGCTTATACTCCGGCGGGGAGCTGTTTTTT
>.|.|TRBV28|TRBJ1-6
CASSLVYRFYNSPLHF
TGTGCCAGCAGTTTGGTCTACAGATTTTATAATTCACCCCTCCACTTT
>.|.|TRBV9|TRBJ2-1
CASGSYNEQFF
TGTGCCAGCGGTTCCTACAATGAGCAGTTCTTC
>.|.|TRBV5-1|TRBJ1-4
CASSFPWGTTNEKLFF
TGCGCCAGCAGCTTTCCTTGGGGTACAACTAATGAAAAACTGTTTTTT
>.|.|TRBV30|TRBJ1-4
CAWATPGTPYEKLFF
TGTGCCTGGGCCACCCCCGGGACACCCTATGAAAAACTGTTTTTT
>.|TRBD2|TRBV6-4|TRBJ2-2
CASSETSGRHTGELFF
TGTGCCAGCAGTGAGACTAGCGGGAGGCACACCGGGGAGCTGTTTTTT
>.|.|TRBV25-1|TRBJ2-1
CASSDYNEQFF
TGTGCCAGCAGTGACTACAATGAGCAGTTCTTC
>.|.|TRBV4-3|TRBJ2-7
CASSQDWWGAAYEQYF
TGCGCCAGCAGCCAAGATTGGTGGGGGGCCGCCTACGAGCAGTACTTC
>.|TRBD2|TRBV4-1|TRBJ2-5
CASSAASGIQETQYF
TGCGCCAGCAGCGCAGCTAGCGGGATTCAAGAGACCCAGTACTTC
>.|TRBD2|TRBV7-9|TRBJ2-5
CASTGTSGGEETQYF
TGTGCCAGCACAGGGACTAGCGGGGGTGAAGAGACCCAGTACTTC
>.|.|TRBV19|TRBJ2-6
CASSMGIGAGANVLTF
TGTGCCAGTAGTATGGGAATCGGGGCCGGGGCCAACGTCCTGACTTTC
>.|.|TRBV5-6|TRBJ1-1
CASSLGGPQGNTEAFF
TGTGCCAGCAGCTTGGGGGGGCCACAAGGAAACACTGAAGCTTTCTTT
>.|TRBD1|TRBV9|TRBJ1-1
CASSQSQGANTEAFF
TGTGCCAGCAGCCAATCCCAGGGGGCGAACACTGAAGCTTTCTTT
>.|.|TRBV9|TRBJ1-1
CASSVVGTKNTEAFF
TGTGCCAGCAGCGTAGTGGGGACAAAGAACACTGAAGCTTTCTTT
>.|.|TRBV7-8|TRBJ2-7
CASSLVTGTLVAYEQYF
TGTGCCAGCAGCTTAGTTACCGGGACCCTCGTCGCCTACGAGCAGTACTTC
>.|.|TRBV11-3|TRBJ1-6
CASSPEYNSPLHF
TGTGCCAGCAGCCCTGAGTATAATTCACCCCTCCACTTT
>.|.|TRBV6-5|TRBJ1-5
CASSRHKDYNQPQHF
TGTGCCAGCAGCCGACATAAAGACTATAATCAGCCCCAGCATTTT
>.|.|TRBV30|TRBJ1-2
CAWSRGEGYTF
TGTGCCTGGAGTCGGGGGGAGGGCTACACCTTC
>few|.|TRBV4-1|TRBJ1-1
CASSYTRNTEAFF
TGCGCCAGCAGTTATACAAGGAACACTGAAGCTTTCTTT
>.|TRBD1|TRBV27|TRBJ2-7
CASSLTGTGVYEQYF
TGTGCCAGCAGTTTAACCGGGACAGGAGTCTACGAGCAGTACTTC
>.|TRBD1|TRBV28|TRBJ2-5
CASSLIGTDQETQYF
TGTGCCAGCAGTTTGATAGGGACAGACCAAGAGACCCAGTACTTC
>.|.|TRBV7-2|TRBJ1-5
CASSLMRENQPQHF
TGTGCCAGCAGCTTAATGAGGGAAAATCAGCCCCAGCATTTT
>.|.|TRBV28|TRBJ1-1
CASRPIELNTEAFF
TGTGCCAGCAGACCTATCGAGCTGAACACTGAAGCTTTCTTT
>.|.|TRBV6-1|TRBJ1-1
CASRDGGESTEAFF
TGTGCCAGCAGGGATGGGGGGGAGAGCACTGAAGCTTTCTTT
>.|.|TRBV11-2|TRBJ2-7
CASSLQGSYEQYF
TGTGCCAGCAGCCTTCAGGGTTCCTACGAGCAGTACTTC
>.|.|TRBV5-1|TRBJ1-1
CASSPDSSEAFF
TGCGCCAGCAGCCCTGACTCATCTGAGGCTTTCTTT
>.|.|TRBV19|TRBJ1-6
CASSNGRSLYNSPLHF
TGTGCCAGTAGTAACGGCCGCAGCCTGTATAATTCACCCCTCCACTTT
>few|.|TRBV7-9|TRBJ1-2
CASSLAGDGYTF
TGTGCCAGCAGCTTAGCCGGAGACGGCTACACCTTC
>.|.|TRBV25-1|TRBJ1-5
CASSELGYNQPQHF
TGTGCCAGCAGTGAATTGGGCTACAATCAGCCCCAGCATTTT
>.|.|TRBV6-4|TRBJ2-1
CASSDRDNNEQFF
TGTGCCAGCAGTGACCGGGACAACAATGAGCAGTTCTTC
>.|.|TRBV2|TRBJ1-5
CASSAWGQPQHF
TGTGCCAGCAGTGCATGGGGTCAGCCCCAGCATTTT
>.|TRBD1|TRBV5-6|TRBJ1-2
CASSLAGQGGYTF
TGTGCCAGCAGCTTGGCTGGACAGGGTGGCTACACCTTC
>.|.|TRBV14|TRBJ1-1
CASSQANTEAFF
TGTGCCAGCAGCCAGGCCAACACTGAAGCTTTCTTT